This TCR beta chain originates from a study of T cell responses to AZD1222 COVID-19 vaccine. Both about-4-week and about-12-week second-dose recipients were combined. Study-wide results and limits: Recipients of AZD1222 seropositive at baseline numbered only 6 or 7. Spike-specific TCR breadth and depth went up after people got two AZD1222 doses. Spike regions recognized by vaccine-associated CD4 TCRs spanned the protein, led by 160-218 and 743-854.

Remarks on this clone: Its specificity is unknown.

The assay was immunoSEQ multiplex PCR, and TCRdb's table has in-frame clones only and misses some. Found here are roughly 150,000 clones, about 90% of them singletons; the top ten hold approximately 6.2%. This CDR3 has 13 amino acids. The germline V gene has CDR1 SGHDN and CDR2 FVKESK. Trimming removed 4 bases from V and 7 bases from J, with 10 bases in between. This sample comprised peripheral blood, obtained 28 days after the second AZD1222 dose. This TCR was recovered from an adult who received the AZD1222 COVID-19 vaccine. This chain uses TRBV14 with TRBJ2-2, with a tentative D call TRBD1 (5 bases). In DNA, the CDR3 is TGTGCCAGCAGCCCTCGGACACACGGGGAGCTGTTTTTT. Its protein is CASSPRTHGELFF. The full variable domain, rest sourced from reference TRBV14 and TRBJ2-2, is EAGVTQFPSHSVIEKGQTVTLRCDPISGHDNLYWYRRVMGKEIKFLLHFVKESKQDESGMPNNRFLAERTGGTYSTLKVQPAELEDSGVYFCASSPRTHGELFFGEGSRLTVL.